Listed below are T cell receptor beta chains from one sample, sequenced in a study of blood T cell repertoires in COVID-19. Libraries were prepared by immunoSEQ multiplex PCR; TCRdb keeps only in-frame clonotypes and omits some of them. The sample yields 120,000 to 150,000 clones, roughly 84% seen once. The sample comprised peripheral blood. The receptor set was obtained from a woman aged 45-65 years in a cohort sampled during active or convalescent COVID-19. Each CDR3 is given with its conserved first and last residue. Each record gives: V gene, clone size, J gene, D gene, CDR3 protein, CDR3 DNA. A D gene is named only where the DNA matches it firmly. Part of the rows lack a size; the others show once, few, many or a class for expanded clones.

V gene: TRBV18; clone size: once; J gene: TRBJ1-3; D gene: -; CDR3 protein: CASSPNQQGPSGNTIYF; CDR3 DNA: TGTGCCAGCTCACCAAATCAGCAGGGCCCATCTGGAAACACCATATATTTT
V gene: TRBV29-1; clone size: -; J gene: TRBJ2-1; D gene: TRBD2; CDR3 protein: CSVEEVLAGFYSNEQFF; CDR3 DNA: TGCAGCGTTGAAGAGGTTCTAGCGGGGTTCTATAGCAATGAGCAGTTCTTC
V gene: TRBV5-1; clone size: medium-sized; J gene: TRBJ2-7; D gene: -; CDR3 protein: CASSSSSYEQYF; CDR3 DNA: TGCGCCAGCAGCTCGAGCTCCTACGAGCAGTACTTC
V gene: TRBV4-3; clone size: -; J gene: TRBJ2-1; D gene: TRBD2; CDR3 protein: CASSQVWVAGDSYNEQFF; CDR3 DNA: TGCGCCAGCAGCCAAGTCTGGGTAGCGGGGGACTCCTACAATGAGCAGTTCTTC
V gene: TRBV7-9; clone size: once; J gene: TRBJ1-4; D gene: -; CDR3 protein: CASSPRRSGEKLFF; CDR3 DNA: TGTGCCAGCAGCCCCCGGAGGTCGGGCGAAAAACTGTTTTTT
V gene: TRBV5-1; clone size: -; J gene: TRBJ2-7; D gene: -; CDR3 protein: CASSLAARDYEQYF; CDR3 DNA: TGCGCCAGCAGCTTGGCTGCGCGAGACTACGAGCAGTACTTC
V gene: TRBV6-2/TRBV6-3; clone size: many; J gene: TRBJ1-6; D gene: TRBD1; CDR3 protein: CASRFGTGVNSPLHF; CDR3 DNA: TGTGCCAGCCGTTTCGGGACAGGGGTAAATTCACCCCTCCACTTT
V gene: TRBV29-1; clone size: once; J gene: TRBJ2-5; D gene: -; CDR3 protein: CSVEGGGTGKETQYF; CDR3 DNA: TGCAGCGTTGAAGGTGGTGGTACAGGGAAAGAGACCCAGTACTTC
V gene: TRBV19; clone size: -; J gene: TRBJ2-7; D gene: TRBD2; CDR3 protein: CASSLAGSHEQYF; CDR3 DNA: TGTGCCAGTAGTTTAGCGGGGTCCCACGAGCAGTACTTC
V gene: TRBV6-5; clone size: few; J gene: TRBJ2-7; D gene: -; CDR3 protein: CASSAGASSYEQYF; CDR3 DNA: TGTGCCAGCAGCGCAGGGGCGAGCTCCTACGAGCAGTACTTC
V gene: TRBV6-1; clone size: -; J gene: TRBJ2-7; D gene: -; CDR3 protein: CASSETGYEQYF; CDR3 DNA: TGTGCCAGCAGTGAAACCGGGTACGAGCAGTACTTC
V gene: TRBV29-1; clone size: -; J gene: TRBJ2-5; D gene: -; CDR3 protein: CSVSDRVGGDTQYF; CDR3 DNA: TGCAGCGTCTCGGACAGGGTGGGGGGGGACACCCAGTACTTC
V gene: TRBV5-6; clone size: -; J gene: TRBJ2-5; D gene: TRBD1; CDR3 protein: CASSLRQGRETQYF; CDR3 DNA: TGTGCCAGCAGCTTAAGACAGGGGCGGGAGACCCAGTACTTC
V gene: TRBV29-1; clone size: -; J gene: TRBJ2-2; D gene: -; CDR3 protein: CSVAGHLNTGELFF; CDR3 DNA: TGCAGCGTTGCGGGACACCTAAACACCGGGGAGCTGTTTTTT
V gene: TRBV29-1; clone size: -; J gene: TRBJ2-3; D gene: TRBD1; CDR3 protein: CSVGGQGKTDTQYF; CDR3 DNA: TGCAGCGTGGGGGGACAGGGTAAAACAGATACGCAGTATTTT
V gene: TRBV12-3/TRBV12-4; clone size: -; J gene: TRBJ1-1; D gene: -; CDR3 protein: CASRPGGNTEAFF; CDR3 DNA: TGTGCCAGCCGACCAGGTGGGAACACTGAAGCTTTCTTT